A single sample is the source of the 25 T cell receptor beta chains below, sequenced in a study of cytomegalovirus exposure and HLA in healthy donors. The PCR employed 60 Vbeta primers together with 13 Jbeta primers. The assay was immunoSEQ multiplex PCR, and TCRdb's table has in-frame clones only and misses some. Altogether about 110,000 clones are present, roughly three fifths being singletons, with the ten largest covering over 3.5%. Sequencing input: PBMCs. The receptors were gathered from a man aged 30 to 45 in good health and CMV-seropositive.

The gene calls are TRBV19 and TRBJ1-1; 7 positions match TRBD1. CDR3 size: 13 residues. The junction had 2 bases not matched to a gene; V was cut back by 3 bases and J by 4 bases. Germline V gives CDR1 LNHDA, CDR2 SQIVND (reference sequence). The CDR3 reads CASSMGQSTEAFF. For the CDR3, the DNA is TGTGCCAGTAGTATGGGACAGTCCACTGAAGCTTTCTTT.

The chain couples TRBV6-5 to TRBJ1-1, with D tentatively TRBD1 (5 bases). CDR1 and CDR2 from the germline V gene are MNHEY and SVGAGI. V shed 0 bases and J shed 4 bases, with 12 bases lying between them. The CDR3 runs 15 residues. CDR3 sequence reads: CASSYSKGLATEAFF. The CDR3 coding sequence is TGTGCCAGCAGTTACTCGAAGGGGCTGGCCACTGAAGCTTTCTTT.

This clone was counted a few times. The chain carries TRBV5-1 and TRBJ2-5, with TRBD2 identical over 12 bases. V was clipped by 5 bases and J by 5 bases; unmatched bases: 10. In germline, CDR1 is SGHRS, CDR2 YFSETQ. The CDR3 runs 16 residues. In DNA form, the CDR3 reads TGCGCCAGCAGGGCCTCTAGCGGGGGGGCCGGGGAGACCCAGTACTTC. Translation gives CASRASSGGAGETQYF.

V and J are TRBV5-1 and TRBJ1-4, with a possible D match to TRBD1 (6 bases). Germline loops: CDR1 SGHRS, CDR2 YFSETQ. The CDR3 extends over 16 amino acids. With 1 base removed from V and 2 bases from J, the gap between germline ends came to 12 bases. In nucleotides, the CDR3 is TGCGCCAGCAGCTTGTCAGGGGCGCCGACTAATGAAAAACTGTTTTTT. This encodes CASSLSGAPTNEKLFF.

This chain's CDR3 is CASSARQGPYNEQFF. The DNA for the CDR3 is TGCGCCAGCAGTGCCCGACAGGGACCCTACAATGAGCAGTTCTTC. The V call is TRBV5-1, the J call TRBJ2-1, with TRBD1 identical over 7 bases. V was pared by 5 bases and J by 2 bases, with 7 bases of the junction left unmatched. Germline CDR1 SGHRS, CDR2 YFSETQ. The CDR3 has 15 amino acids.

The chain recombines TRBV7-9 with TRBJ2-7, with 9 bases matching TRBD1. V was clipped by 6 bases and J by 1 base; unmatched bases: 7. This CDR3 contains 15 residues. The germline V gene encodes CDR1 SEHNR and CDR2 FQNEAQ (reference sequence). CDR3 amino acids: CASRPDRGVSYEQYF. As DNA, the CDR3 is TGTGCCAGCAGACCGGACAGGGGAGTTTCCTACGAGCAGTACTTC. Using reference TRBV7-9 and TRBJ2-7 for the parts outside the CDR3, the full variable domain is DTGVSQNPRHKITKRGQNVTFRCDPISEHNRLYWYRQTLGQGPEFLTYFQNEAQLEKSRLLSDRFSAERPKGSFSTLEIQRTEQGDSAMYLCASRPDRGVSYEQYFGPGTRLTVT.

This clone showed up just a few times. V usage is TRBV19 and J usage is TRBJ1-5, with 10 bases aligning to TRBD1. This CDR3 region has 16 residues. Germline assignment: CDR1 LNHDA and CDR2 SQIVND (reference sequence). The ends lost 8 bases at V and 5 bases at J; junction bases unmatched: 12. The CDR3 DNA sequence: TGTGCCAGTCTCGCGGGGGACAGGGGTTTGTATCAGCCCCAGCATTTT. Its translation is CASLAGDRGLYQPQHF.

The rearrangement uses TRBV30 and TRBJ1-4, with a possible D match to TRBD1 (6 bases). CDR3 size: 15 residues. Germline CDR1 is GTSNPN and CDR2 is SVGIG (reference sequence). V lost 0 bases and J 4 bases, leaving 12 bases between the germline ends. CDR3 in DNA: TGTGCCTGGAGTGTAGGGATACAGGGTAATGAAAAACTGTTTTTT. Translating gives CAWSVGIQGNEKLFF.

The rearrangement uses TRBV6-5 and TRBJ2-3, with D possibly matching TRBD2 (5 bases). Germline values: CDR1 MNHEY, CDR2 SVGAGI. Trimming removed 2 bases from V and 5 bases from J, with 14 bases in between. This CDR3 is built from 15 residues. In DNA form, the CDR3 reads TGTGCCAGCAGTTACAGGGCTCCCGGAGGAGATACGCAGTATTTT. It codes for CASSYRAPGGDTQYF.

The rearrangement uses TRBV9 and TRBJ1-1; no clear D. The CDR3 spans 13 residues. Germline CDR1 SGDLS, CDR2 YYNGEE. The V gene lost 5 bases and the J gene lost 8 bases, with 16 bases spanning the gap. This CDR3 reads CASRRIINPEAFF. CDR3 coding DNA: TGTGCCAGCAGGCGTATTATAAATCCCGAAGCTTTCTTT.

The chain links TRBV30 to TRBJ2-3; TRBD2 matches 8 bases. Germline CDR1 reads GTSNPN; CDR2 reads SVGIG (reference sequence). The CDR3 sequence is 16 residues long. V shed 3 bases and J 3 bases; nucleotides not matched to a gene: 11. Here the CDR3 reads CAWRFLGRGVTDTQYF. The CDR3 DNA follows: TGTGCCTGGAGGTTTCTGGGGCGGGGGGTAACAGATACGCAGTATTTT.

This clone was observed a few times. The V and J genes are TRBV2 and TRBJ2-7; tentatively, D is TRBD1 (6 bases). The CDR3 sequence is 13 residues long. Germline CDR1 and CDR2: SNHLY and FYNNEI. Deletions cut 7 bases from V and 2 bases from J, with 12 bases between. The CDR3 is CASNGQWTYEQYF. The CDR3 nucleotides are TGTGCCAGCAATGGACAGTGGACCTACGAGCAGTACTTC.

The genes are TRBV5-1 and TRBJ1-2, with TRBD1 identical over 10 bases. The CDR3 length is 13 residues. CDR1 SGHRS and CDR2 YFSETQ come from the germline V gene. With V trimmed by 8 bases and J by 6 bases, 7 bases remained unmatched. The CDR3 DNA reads TGCGCCAGTTCTCGGACAGGGGGAGATGGCTACACCTTC. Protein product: CASSRTGGDGYTF.

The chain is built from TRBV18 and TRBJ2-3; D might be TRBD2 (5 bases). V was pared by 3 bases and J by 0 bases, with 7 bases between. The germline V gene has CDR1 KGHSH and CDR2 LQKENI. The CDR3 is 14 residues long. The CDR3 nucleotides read TGTGCCAGCTCACCGCTAGCTAGCACAGATACGCAGTATTTT. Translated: CASSPLASTDTQYF.

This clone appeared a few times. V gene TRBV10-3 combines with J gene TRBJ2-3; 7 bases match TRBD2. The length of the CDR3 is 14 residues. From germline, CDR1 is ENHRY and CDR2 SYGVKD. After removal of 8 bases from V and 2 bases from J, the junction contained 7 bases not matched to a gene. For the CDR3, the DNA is TGTGCCATCGCCCCTAGCGGATACACAGATACGCAGTATTTT. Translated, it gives CAIAPSGYTDTQYF.

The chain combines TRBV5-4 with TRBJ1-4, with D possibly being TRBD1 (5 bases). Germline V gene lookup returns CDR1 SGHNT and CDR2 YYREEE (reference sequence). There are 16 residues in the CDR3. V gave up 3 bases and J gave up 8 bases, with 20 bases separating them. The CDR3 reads CASSSYSTDQGEKLFF. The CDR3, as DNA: TGTGCCAGCAGCTCTTACTCGACAGACCAAGGGGAAAAACTGTTTTTT.

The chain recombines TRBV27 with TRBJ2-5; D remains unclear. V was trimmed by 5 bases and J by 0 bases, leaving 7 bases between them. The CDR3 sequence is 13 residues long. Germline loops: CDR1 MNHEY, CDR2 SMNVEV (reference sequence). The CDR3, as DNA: TGTGCCAGCAGTCCCCCCGACCAAGAGACCCAGTACTTC. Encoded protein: CASSPPDQETQYF.

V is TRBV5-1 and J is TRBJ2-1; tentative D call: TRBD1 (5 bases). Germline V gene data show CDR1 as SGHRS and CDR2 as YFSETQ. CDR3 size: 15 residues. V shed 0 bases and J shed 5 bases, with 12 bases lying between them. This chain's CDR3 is CASSLAVRVDNEQFF. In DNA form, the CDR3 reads TGCGCCAGCAGCTTGGCCGTCAGGGTGGACAATGAGCAGTTCTTC.

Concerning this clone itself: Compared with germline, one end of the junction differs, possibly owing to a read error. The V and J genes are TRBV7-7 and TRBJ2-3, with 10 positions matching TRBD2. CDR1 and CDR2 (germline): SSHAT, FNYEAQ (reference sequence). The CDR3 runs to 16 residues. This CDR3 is CASSPAGLAGEDTQYF. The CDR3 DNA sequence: TGTGCTAGCAGCCCCGCAGGCCTAGCGGGGGAAGATACGCAGTATTTT.

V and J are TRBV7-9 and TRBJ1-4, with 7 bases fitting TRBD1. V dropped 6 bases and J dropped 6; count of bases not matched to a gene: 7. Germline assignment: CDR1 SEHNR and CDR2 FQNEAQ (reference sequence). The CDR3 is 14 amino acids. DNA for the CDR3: TGTGCCAGCAGGAAACAGGGGATTGATGAAAAACTGTTTTTT. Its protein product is CASRKQGIDEKLFF.

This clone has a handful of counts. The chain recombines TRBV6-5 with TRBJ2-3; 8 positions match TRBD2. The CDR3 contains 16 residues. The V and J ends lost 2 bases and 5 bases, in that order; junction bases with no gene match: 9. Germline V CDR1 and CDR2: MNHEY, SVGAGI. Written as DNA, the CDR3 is TGTGCCAGCAGTTACCCCCCCGGGACTAGTAGAGATACGCAGTATTTT. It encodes CASSYPPGTSRDTQYF.

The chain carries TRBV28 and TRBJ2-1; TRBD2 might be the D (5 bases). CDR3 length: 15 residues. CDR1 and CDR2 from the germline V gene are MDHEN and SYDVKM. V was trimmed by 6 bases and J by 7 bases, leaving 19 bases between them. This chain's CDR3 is CASSSPQRWENEQFF. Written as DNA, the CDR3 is TGTGCCAGCAGCTCCCCCCAGCGGTGGGAGAATGAGCAGTTCTTC. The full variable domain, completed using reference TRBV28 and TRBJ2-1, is DVKVTQSSRYLVKRTGEKVFLECVQDMDHENMFWYRQDPGLGLRLIYFSYDVKMKEKGDIPEGYSVSREKKERFSLILESASTNQTSMYLCASSSPQRWENEQFFGPGTRLTVL.

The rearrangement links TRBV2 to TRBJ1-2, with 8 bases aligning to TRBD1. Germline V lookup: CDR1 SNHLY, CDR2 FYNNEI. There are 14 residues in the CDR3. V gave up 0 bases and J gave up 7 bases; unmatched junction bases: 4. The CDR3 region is CASSEAGQDGGYTF. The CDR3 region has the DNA TGTGCCAGCAGTGAAGCGGGACAGGACGGTGGCTACACCTTC.

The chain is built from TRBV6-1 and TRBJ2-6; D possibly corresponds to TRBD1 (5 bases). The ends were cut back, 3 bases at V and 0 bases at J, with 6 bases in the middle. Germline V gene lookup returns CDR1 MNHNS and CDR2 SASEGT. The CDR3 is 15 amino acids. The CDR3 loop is CASSEGLSGANVLTF. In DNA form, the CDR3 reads TGTGCCAGCAGTGAGGGGCTCTCTGGGGCCAACGTCCTGACTTTC.

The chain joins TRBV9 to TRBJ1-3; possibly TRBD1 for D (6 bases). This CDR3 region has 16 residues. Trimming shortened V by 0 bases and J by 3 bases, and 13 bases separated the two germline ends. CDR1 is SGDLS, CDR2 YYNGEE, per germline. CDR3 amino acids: CASSVAGQGFGNTIYF. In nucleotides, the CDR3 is TGTGCCAGCAGCGTAGCTGGGCAGGGGTTTGGAAACACCATATATTTT.